The rows below give T cell receptor beta chains drawn from one sample of a study of identical twins. TCRdb called the 5' RACE reads again in MiXCR, with one record for every CDR3 protein. This table holds hundreds of thousands of distinct CDR3 sequences, around an eighth found once. These data are also associated with another study on yellow fever vaccine responses in identical twins.

Material for sequencing was PBMCs. The receptors here all came from a woman aged 18-29 years in good health. CDR3s include the opening cysteine and the closing phenylalanine or tryptophan. Each record gives: V gene, clone size, J gene, D gene, CDR3 protein, CDR3 DNA. D genes are given only for firm matches. Clone sizes are given selectively: once, few, many, or a class where the clone is expanded.

>TRBV7-3|few|TRBJ1-1|TRBD1
CASSVTQGAQTEAFF
TGTGCCAGCAGCGTCACACAGGGGGCGCAGACTGAAGCTTTCTTT
>TRBV15|many|TRBJ2-3|NA
CATSLTRETQYF
TGTGCCACCAGCTTGACTAGAGAGACGCAGTATTTT
>TRBV3-1|few|TRBJ2-5|NA
CASSQNVPGETQYF
TGTGCCAGCAGCCAAAACGTCCCGGGAGAGACCCAGTACTTC
>TRBV28|few|TRBJ2-6|NA
CAGSRLGGANVLTF
TGTGCCGGAAGCCGACTCGGGGGAGCCAACGTCCTGACTTTC
>TRBV29-1|few|TRBJ2-5|TRBD1
CSGDRGQETQYF
TGCAGCGGGGACAGGGGACAAGAGACCCAGTACTTC
>TRBV10-3|NA|TRBJ2-7|NA
CAISEGASHYEQYF
TGTGCCATCAGTGAGGGGGCTAGTCACTACGAGCAGTACTTC
>TRBV5-1|few|TRBJ1-6|NA
CASSREANSPLHF
TGCGCCAGCAGCCGGGAGGCCAATTCACCCCTCCACTTT
>TRBV12-3/TRBV12-4|few|TRBJ2-2|TRBD2
CAISTGTSGILPAGELFF
TGTGCCATCAGTACCGGGACTAGCGGCATCCTCCCGGCCGGGGAGCTGTTTTTT
>TRBV9|NA|TRBJ1-5|NA
CASSVAVNQPQHF
TGTGCCAGCAGCGTAGCGGTTAATCAGCCCCAGCATTTT
>TRBV28|NA|TRBJ2-7|NA
CASSPRMTGSSYEQYF
TGTGCCAGCAGTCCGCGGATGACAGGTTCCTCCTACGAGCAGTACTTC
>TRBV5-1|few|TRBJ2-7|NA
CASSHDQAEQYF
TGCGCCAGCAGCCACGATCAAGCCGAGCAGTACTTC
>TRBV28|NA|TRBJ2-5|TRBD1
CASSPPRGQQETQYF
TGTGCCAGCAGTCCACCACGGGGACAGCAAGAGACCCAGTACTTC
>TRBV5-4|NA|TRBJ1-6|NA
CASSLVSGGDSPLHF
TGTGCCAGCAGCTTGGTTTCGGGGGGCGATTCACCCCTCCACTTT
>TRBV19|NA|TRBJ2-2|TRBD2
CASSIEREGRTGELFF
TGTGCCAGTAGTATCGAGCGGGAGGGAAGAACCGGGGAGCTGTTTTTT
>TRBV4-2|few|TRBJ2-5|NA
CASSQDGRAEETQYF
TGTGCCAGCAGCCAAGATGGCAGGGCCGAAGAGACCCAGTACTTC
>TRBV27|few|TRBJ2-3|TRBD2
CASRPPLAGGPRDTQYF
TGTGCCAGCAGACCCCCACTAGCGGGGGGGCCTCGGGATACGCAGTATTTT
>TRBV29-1|NA|TRBJ1-2|TRBD1
CSVVATGAGGGYTF
TGCAGCGTTGTAGCGACAGGGGCAGGGGGTGGCTACACCTTC
>TRBV5-1|NA|TRBJ2-7|TRBD2
CASSVSFGLARAEQYF
TGCGCCAGCAGCGTCTCTTTTGGACTAGCTAGGGCCGAGCAGTACTTC
>TRBV11-2|NA|TRBJ2-5|TRBD2
CASSFTSLLAGVKETQYF
TGTGCCAGCAGCTTTACCTCCCTCCTAGCGGGAGTTAAAGAGACCCAGTACTTC
>TRBV5-1|few|TRBJ1-3|TRBD1
CASSPGQGAVGNTIYF
TGCGCCAGCAGCCCAGGACAGGGGGCGGTTGGAAACACCATATATTTT
>TRBV18|NA|TRBJ2-7|NA
CASSPPGSTYEQYF
TGTGCCAGCTCACCCCCCGGGTCCACCTACGAGCAGTACTTC
>TRBV12-3/TRBV12-4|many|TRBJ1-3|NA
CASRPPGTMSSGNTIYF
TGTGCCAGCAGGCCCCCCGGGACAATGAGCTCTGGAAACACCATATATTTT
>TRBV12-3/TRBV12-4|many|TRBJ1-5|NA
CASSLAGRNQPQHF
TGTGCCAGCAGTTTAGCCGGGCGCAATCAGCCCCAGCATTTT
>TRBV7-9|few|TRBJ2-5|NA
CASSLRVVRGETQYF
TGTGCCAGCAGCTTAAGGGTGGTCAGGGGAGAGACCCAGTACTTC
>TRBV15|NA|TRBJ2-7|TRBD2
CATSSQNRTRTSGWYEQYF
TGTGCCACCAGCAGCCAGAATAGAACTCGGACTAGCGGGTGGTACGAGCAGTACTTC
>TRBV20-1|NA|TRBJ1-1|NA
CSATAGQTNTEAFF
TGCAGTGCTACAGCGGGACAAACGAACACTGAAGCTTTCTTT
>TRBV12-3/TRBV12-4|NA|TRBJ2-2|NA
CASSFKRMTGELFF
TGTGCCAGCAGTTTCAAACGGATGACCGGGGAGCTGTTTTTT
>TRBV7-6|NA|TRBJ2-7|NA
CASSTTASYEQYF
TGTGCCAGCTCAACGACTGCTAGCTACGAGCAGTACTTC
>TRBV29-1|few|TRBJ2-7|NA
CSAEADYEQYF
TGCAGCGCCGAGGCGGATTACGAGCAGTACTTC
>TRBV11-3|few|TRBJ2-7|NA
CASSLLTVTYEQYF
TGTGCCAGCAGCTTGTTGACTGTAACCTACGAGCAGTACTTC
>TRBV20-1|NA|TRBJ2-5|NA
CSASQGQETQYF
TGCAGTGCCTCGCAGGGGCAAGAGACCCAGTACTTC
>TRBV12-3/TRBV12-4|NA|TRBJ2-3|TRBD2
CASSLNLAGTQTQYF
TGTGCCAGCAGTTTAAATCTAGCGGGAACTCAAACGCAGTATTTT
>TRBV6-1|many|TRBJ1-5|TRBD1
CASRERDRGRAWNQPQHF
TGTGCCAGCAGAGAACGGGACAGGGGGCGAGCGTGGAATCAGCCCCAGCATTTT
>TRBV4-1|NA|TRBJ2-5|TRBD2
CASSQQGLRETQYF
TGCGCCAGCAGCCAACAGGGACTAAGAGAGACCCAGTACTTC
>TRBV5-4|many|TRBJ2-7|TRBD2
CASSFGTSAYEQYF
TGTGCCAGCAGCTTTGGGACTAGCGCTTACGAGCAGTACTTC
>TRBV11-2|NA|TRBJ1-3|NA
CASSSSGTFGNTIYF
TGTGCCAGCAGCTCGAGCGGGACGTTTGGAAACACCATATATTTT
>TRBV12-3/TRBV12-4|many|TRBJ2-1|TRBD2
CASSRAGGWNEQFF
TGTGCCAGCAGCCGAGCGGGAGGCTGGAATGAGCAGTTCTTC
>TRBV3-1|many|TRBJ1-6|NA
CASAGTAGGPLHF
TGTGCCAGCGCCGGGACCGCCGGAGGACCCCTCCACTTT
>TRBV29-1|NA|TRBJ2-5|NA
CRVGLARVETQYF
TGCCGCGTTGGGTTAGCGAGGGTGGAGACCCAGTACTTC
>TRBV6-1|NA|TRBJ1-5|TRBD1
CASSRDRERVENQPQHF
TGTGCCAGCAGCAGGGACAGGGAAAGGGTTGAGAATCAGCCCCAGCATTTT
>TRBV7-9|NA|TRBJ2-1|NA
CASSFFVTVPSEQFF
TGTGCCAGCAGCTTCTTTGTTACCGTACCCAGTGAGCAGTTCTTC
>TRBV29-1|NA|TRBJ2-7|TRBD1
CSVEDRTGEAYEQYF
TGCAGCGTTGAAGACAGGACAGGGGAAGCCTACGAGCAGTACTTC
>TRBV12-3/TRBV12-4|few|TRBJ1-5|TRBD1
CASLGGTGDGFGNQPQHF
TGTGCCAGCCTGGGGGGGACAGGGGACGGGTTTGGCAATCAGCCCCAGCATTTT
>TRBV9|NA|TRBJ2-7|TRBD2
CASSVGLADLYEQYF
TGTGCCAGCAGCGTAGGTCTAGCGGATCTTTACGAGCAGTACTTC
>TRBV29-1|many|TRBJ2-7|NA
CSAPDPGTYEQYF
TGCAGCGCACCCGACCCAGGGACCTACGAGCAGTACTTC
>TRBV2|NA|TRBJ2-2|NA
CASSGDANTGELFF
TGTGCCAGCAGTGGGGACGCGAACACCGGGGAGCTGTTTTTT
>TRBV20-1|few|TRBJ1-1|NA
CSARAAGGTEAFF
TGCAGTGCTAGAGCCGCGGGGGGCACTGAAGCTTTCTTT
>TRBV6-5|many|TRBJ2-1|TRBD2
CASSYSGFGRVADEQFF
TGTGCCAGCAGTTACTCGGGCTTCGGGAGGGTAGCGGATGAGCAGTTCTTC
>TRBV3-1|NA|TRBJ1-6|NA
CASSQDWAPLHF
TGTGCCAGCAGCCAAGACTGGGCACCCCTCCACTTT
>TRBV6-1|NA|TRBJ2-3|TRBD2
CASSPMGGGDTQYF
TGTGCCAGCAGCCCAATGGGGGGGGGAGATACGCAGTATTTT
>TRBV7-2|many|TRBJ1-2|NA
CASSSYQSWGRSGYTF
TGTGCCAGCAGCTCCTACCAATCATGGGGGCGGAGCGGCTACACCTTC